These 15 T cell receptor beta chains were sequenced from one sample in a study of human T cells and chemical hapten exposure. The sample's time point: patch test 1, 2 weeks after DPC sensitization. Treatment specified: therapeutic diphenylcyclopropenone sensitization with weekly scalp DPC. TCRdb analysed the RACE reads with MiXCR anew, one entry per CDR3 protein. In the table there are 120,000 or so distinct CDR3 sequences, about an eighth of which are singletons. Source: whole blood, taken in connection with sensitization to the hapten diphenylcyclopropenone (DPC). The receptors derive from a man in his late teens or twenties with alopecia areata. Some clones in this sample may be carry-over from other donors' samples.

This clonotype has more than one count but fewer than ten. The chain joins TRBV10-3 to TRBJ2-7; a possible D gene is TRBD1 (5 bases). Germline V lookup: CDR1 ENHRY, CDR2 SYGVKD. This CDR3 spans 12 amino acids. The CDR3 sequence is CAISPPAGPLNV. DNA for the CDR3: TGTGCCATCAGTCCCCCGGCAGGGCCTCTCAACGTC.

V gene TRBV28 combines with J gene TRBJ2-1, with 9 nucleotides matching TRBD1. This CDR3 is 15 amino acids long. With V trimmed by 5 bases and J by 8 bases, 10 bases remained unmatched. In germline, CDR1 is MDHEN, CDR2 SYDVKM. CDR3 region: CASSPSRTGGHEQFF. The CDR3, as DNA: TGTGCCAGCAGTCCCAGCCGTACAGGGGGCCATGAGCAGTTCTTC. Complete variable domain (other parts from reference TRBV28 and TRBJ2-1): DVKVTQSSRYLVKRTGEKVFLECVQDMDHENMFWYRQDPGLGLRLIYFSYDVKMKEKGDIPEGYSVSREKKERFSLILESASTNQTSMYLCASSPSRTGGHEQFFGPGTRLTVL.

This clonotype was observed many times. V is TRBV10-3 and J is TRBJ2-1; D perhaps matches TRBD2 (6 bases). V was cut by 6 bases and J by 0 bases, with 9 bases left in between. The CDR3 consists of 14 residues. The germline CDR1 and CDR2 sequences are ENHRY and SYGVKD. CDR3 region: CAISSRGSYNEQFF. CDR3 in DNA: TGTGCCATCAGCTCGCGGGGCTCCTACAATGAGCAGTTCTTC.

There are a few counts of this clonotype. This rearrangement joins TRBV10-2 to TRBJ2-3; D ambiguous. CDR1 WSHSY and CDR2 SAAADI come from the germline V gene. The CDR3 covers 14 residues. Trimming stripped 0 bases from V and 3 bases from J, with 7 bases between. This CDR3 reads CASSESSQTDTQYF. The CDR3, as DNA: TGCGCCAGCAGTGAGTCGAGCCAGACAGATACGCAGTATTTT.

The chain has TRBV7-2 and TRBJ1-5; no clear D gene. The CDR3 extends over 14 amino acids. Trimming cost V 3 bases and J 3 bases, with 9 bases left between them. Germline V gives CDR1 SGHTA, CDR2 FQGNSA. The CDR3 bases are TGTGCCAGCAGCTTCCGAGGCTTCAATCAGCCCCAGCATTTT. Its translation: CASSFRGFNQPQHF.

The V call is TRBV10-2, the J call TRBJ1-1, with TRBD1 matching over 10 bases. The germline V gene has CDR1 WSHSY and CDR2 SAAADI. J was trimmed by 10 bases and V by 3 bases; bases with no gene match: 8. The CDR3 extends over 14 amino acids. CDR3 DNA: TGCGCCAGCAGTGATTGTTGGGACAGGGGCTCAGCTTTCTTT. This codes for CASSDCWDRGSAFF.

The genes are TRBV24-1 and TRBJ2-5, with a possible D match to TRBD1 (5 bases). In germline, CDR1 is KGHDR, CDR2 SFDVKD. Trimming left V 2 bases short and J 5 bases short, with 8 bases between. There are 13 residues in the CDR3. CDR3 sequence (DNA): TGTGCCACCAGTGATTGGCAGGGCGAGACCCAGTACTTC. Encoded protein: CATSDWQGETQYF.

V gene TRBV7-2 combines with J gene TRBJ1-3; D not resolved. In germline, CDR1 is SGHTA, CDR2 FQGNSA. V lost 1 base and J lost 4, with 14 bases in between. This CDR3 region has 16 residues. The CDR3 DNA is TGTGCCAGCAGCTTAGTGCCGCTGTTGGGGGGAAACACCATATATTTT. As protein: CASSLVPLLGGNTIYF. The entire variable domain, with the rest obtained from reference TRBV7-2 and TRBJ1-3, is as follows: GAGVSQSPSNKVTEKGKDVELRCDPISGHTALYWYRQSLGQGLEFLIYFQGNSAPDKSGLPSDRFSAERTGGSVSTLTIQRTQQEDSAVYLCASSLVPLLGGNTIYFGEGSWLTVV.

This clonotype has a handful of counts. This rearrangement joins TRBV7-8 to TRBJ1-1, with 8 positions matching TRBD1. The CDR3 length is 15 residues. V trimming: 5 bases; J trimming: 3 bases; junction bases outside the gene matches: 8. Germline loops: CDR1 SGHVS, CDR2 FQNEAQ. The CDR3 region has the DNA TGTGCCAGCAGCCCTAGCGGCAGGGGGCACACTGAAGCTTTCTTT. This gives the protein CASSPSGRGHTEAFF.

This clonotype has only a few counts. This chain joins TRBV5-6 and TRBJ2-3; D is possibly TRBD2 (5 bases). The CDR3 covers 16 residues. V lost 0 bases to trimming and J lost 0 bases, with 11 bases between them. The germline V gene encodes CDR1 SGHDT and CDR2 YYEEEE. CDR3 loop: CASSLAGKASTDTQYF. For the CDR3, the DNA is TGTGCCAGCAGCTTGGCCGGGAAAGCGAGCACAGATACGCAGTATTTT. The full variable domain, in which reference TRBV5-6 and TRBJ2-3 provide the parts outside the CDR3, is DAGVTQSPTHLIKTRGQQVTLRCSPKSGHDTVSWYQQALGQGPQFIFQYYEEEERQRGNFPDRFSGHQFPNYSSELNVNALLLGDSALYLCASSLAGKASTDTQYFGPGTRLTVL.

The rearrangement joins TRBV6-2 or TRBV6-3 to TRBJ2-1; D is perhaps TRBD2 (6 bases). This CDR3 contains 11 residues. Germline V gives CDR1 MNHEY, CDR2 SVGEGT. Trimming cost V 5 bases and J 9 bases, with 8 bases left between them. DNA for the CDR3: TGTGCCAGCAGTAATAGCGGTGAGCAGTTCTTC. Residues: CASSNSGEQFF.

This clonotype was seen only a few times. The genes are TRBV7-8 and TRBJ1-1; 7 bases agree with TRBD1. In germline, CDR1 is SGHVS, CDR2 FQNEAQ. The CDR3 is 17 residues long. V shed 5 bases, J shed 5 bases, and the junction held 17 bases outside the gene matches. The CDR3 spells CASSISRQGRGGTEAFF. In DNA form, the CDR3 reads TGTGCCAGCAGCATCAGCCGACAGGGACGAGGTGGGACTGAAGCTTTCTTT.

CDR3 coding DNA: TGTGCCAGCAGTTACTCCCACCCGGTGCTAGGGGACACCGGGGAGCTGTTTTTT. It specifies CASSYSHPVLGDTGELFF. This rearrangement joins TRBV6-2 or TRBV6-3 to TRBJ2-2; a possible D gene is TRBD1 (5 bases). This CDR3 has 18 amino acids. Between the trimmed V and J ends, which lost 0 bases and 3 bases, there was a span of 17 bases. Germline values: CDR1 MNHEY, CDR2 SVGEGT.

The rearrangement links TRBV12-5 to TRBJ1-6; D not certain. This CDR3 has 13 amino acids. The germline V and J ends were trimmed by 1 base and 8 bases, with 6 bases remaining between them. Germline CDR1 and CDR2: LGHNT and FRNRAP. CDR3: CASGLGEYSPLHF. CDR3 in DNA: TGTGCTAGTGGTTTGGGTGAATATTCACCCCTCCACTTT.

This clonotype was seen only a few times. The V and J genes are TRBV24-1 and TRBJ1-2, with no clear D. Germline V gene lookup returns CDR1 KGHDR and CDR2 SFDVKD. The CDR3 is made up of 12 amino acids. Deletions cut 7 bases from V and 1 base from J, with 6 bases between. CDR3 loop: CATSADNYGYTF. CDR3 coding DNA: TGTGCCACCAGCGCGGATAACTATGGCTACACCTTC.